The 19 T cell receptor beta chains below were found in one sample sequenced in a study of CD8 T cells in Susac syndrome. The authors reverse transcribed about 0.5 to 1 ug RNA with random hexamers. TCRdb re-called the immunoSEQ multiplex PCR reads through MiXCR, storing one row per CDR3 protein. There are around 130,000 distinct CDR3 sequences in the sample; 85% to 95% occur only once, and 0.11% lies in the top ten. Specimen: CD4+ T cells from PBMCs. These receptors all stem from a human donor with multiple sclerosis.

The rearrangement links TRBV5-1 to TRBJ1-2; TRBD1 aligns across 7 bases. The germline V gene has CDR1 SGHRS and CDR2 YFSETQ. The length of the CDR3 is 15 residues. With V trimmed by 2 bases and J by 4 bases, 8 bases remained unmatched. As DNA, the CDR3 is TGCGCCAGCAGCTTAGAAGCAGGGGGGACCTATGGCTACACCTTC. Protein product: CASSLEAGGTYGYTF.

J is TRBJ2-7 and V is TRBV4-1; D not resolved. This CDR3 is built from 11 residues. V was pared by 8 bases and J by 7 bases, with 12 bases between. Germline assignment: CDR1 MGHRA and CDR2 YSYEKL. The CDR3 spells CASSGGWEQYF. CDR3 in DNA: TGCGCCAGCTCTGGTGGGTGGGAGCAGTACTTC.

The rearrangement joins TRBV29-1 to TRBJ2-5, with 7 bases identical to TRBD1. Trimming removed 7 bases from V and 5 bases from J; junction bases left unmatched: 10. CDR1 and CDR2 from the germline V gene are SQVTM and ANQGSEA. CDR3 length: 13 residues. This CDR3 reads CSADRAQGETQYF. The CDR3 nucleotides are TGCAGCGCCGACAGGGCTCAGGGGGAGACCCAGTACTTC.

V and J are TRBV29-1 and TRBJ1-1; D possibly corresponds to TRBD1 (6 bases). V was pared by 7 bases and J by 11 bases, with 14 bases between. Germline V gives CDR1 SQVTM, CDR2 ANQGSEA. The CDR3 length is 10 residues. CDR3 coding DNA: TGCAGCGGCTTAACAGGGAGGGCTTTCTTT. Protein sequence: CSGLTGRAFF.

The V gene is TRBV28, the J gene TRBJ2-7, with 11 bases aligning to TRBD2. CDR1 and CDR2 from the germline V gene are MDHEN and SYDVKM. Trimming at V came to 3 bases and at J to 4 bases, leaving 8 bases not matched to a gene. There are 16 residues in the CDR3. CDR3 DNA sequence: TGTGCCAGCAGTTTTACTGGACTAGCGGGTGATTACGAGCAGTACTTC. It is translated as CASSFTGLAGDYEQYF. Full variable domain (outside the CDR3, taken from reference TRBV28 and TRBJ2-7): DVKVTQSSRYLVKRTGEKVFLECVQDMDHENMFWYRQDPGLGLRLIYFSYDVKMKEKGDIPEGYSVSREKKERFSLILESASTNQTSMYLCASSFTGLAGDYEQYFGPGTRLTVT.

The rearrangement joins TRBV13 to TRBJ2-5, with 8 positions matching TRBD2. CDR1 and CDR2 from the germline V gene are PRHDT and FYEKMQ (reference sequence). The CDR3 has 15 residues. V trimming: 4 bases; J trimming: 4 bases; junction bases outside the gene matches: 8. This CDR3 is CASSYRGGRGETQYF. CDR3 bases: TGTGCCAGCAGCTACCGGGGGGGGCGCGGAGAGACCCAGTACTTC. The variable domain in full, completed from reference TRBV13 and TRBJ2-5, reads AAGVIQSPRHLIKEKRETATLKCYPIPRHDTVYWYQQGPGQDPQFLISFYEKMQSDKGSIPDRFSAQQFSDYHSELNMSSLELGDSALYFCASSYRGGRGETQYFGPGTRLLVL.

The chain recombines TRBV9 with TRBJ1-3; D gene ambiguous. V was shortened by 0 bases and J by 1 base, with 2 bases between the two germline ends. This CDR3 contains 13 residues. Germline CDR1 is SGDLS and CDR2 is YYNGEE. DNA for the CDR3: TGTGCCAGCAGCGTAGAATCTGGAAACACCATATATTTT. Its translation is CASSVESGNTIYF.

This clonotype was seen once. For the CDR3, the DNA is TGTGCCAGCAGGGTGGGGGCCAACTATGGCTACACCTTC. It translates to CASRVGANYGYTF. The rearrangement uses TRBV7-2 and TRBJ1-2; D might be TRBD1 (6 bases). This CDR3 comprises 13 residues. V was cut by 6 bases and J by 2 bases, with 10 bases left in between. CDR1 and CDR2 from the germline V gene are SGHTA and FQGNSA.

CDR3 DNA: TGTGCCAGCAGCTTGGACAGGGGGCACGATGGCTACACCTTC. Translation gives CASSLDRGHDGYTF. V usage is TRBV7-9 and J usage is TRBJ1-2, with 11 bases identical to TRBD1. This CDR3 spans 14 amino acids. Germline CDR1 SEHNR, CDR2 FQNEAQ (reference sequence). J was trimmed by 6 bases and V by 3 bases; bases with no gene match: 3.

CDR3 bases: TGTGCCAGCAGTTTATTGGGCGGGAGCGCTGAGCAGTTCTTC. It translates to CASSLLGGSAEQFF. The chain couples TRBV27 to TRBJ2-1; 7 nucleotides match TRBD2. The CDR3 covers 14 residues. V lost 1 base and J lost 9; bases outside the gene matches: 6. Germline CDR1 and CDR2: MNHEY and SMNVEV (reference sequence).

The chain joins TRBV28 to TRBJ2-7; no definite D call. The CDR3 totals 14 residues. Germline CDR1 is MDHEN and CDR2 is SYDVKM. Trimming took 5 bases from V and 1 from J, leaving 12 bases between them. CDR3 nucleotides: TGTGCCAGCAGTATACCGATAGGGTCCTACGAGCAGTACTTC. It translates to CASSIPIGSYEQYF.

This chain uses TRBV2 with TRBJ2-7; D gene ambiguous. Trimming cost V 5 bases and J 0 bases, with 14 bases left between them. CDR1 and CDR2 from the germline V gene are SNHLY and FYNNEI. The CDR3 loop spans 15 amino acids. The CDR3 DNA follows: TGTGCCAGCAGTCTTCGGCAGGTTAGCTCCTACGAGCAGTACTTC. The encoded protein is CASSLRQVSSYEQYF.

The CDR3 here is CASSQDTGTRGETQYF. CDR3 DNA sequence: TGTGCCAGCAGCCAAGATACAGGAACCCGGGGAGAGACCCAGTACTTC. The rearrangement joins TRBV14 to TRBJ2-5, with D possibly being TRBD1 or TRBD2 (5 bases each). V lost 0 bases and J 4 bases, leaving 15 bases between the germline ends. Germline values: CDR1 SGHDN, CDR2 FVKESK. This CDR3 has 16 residues.

The V and J genes are TRBV15 and TRBJ2-7; D unresolved. V was trimmed by 0 bases and J by 2 bases, leaving 8 bases between them. Germline CDR1 LNHNV, CDR2 YYDKDF (reference sequence). This CDR3 region has 14 residues. CDR3 residues: CATSREGAAYEQYF. In nucleotides, the CDR3 is TGTGCCACCAGCAGAGAGGGCGCCGCCTACGAGCAGTACTTC.

The CDR3 reads CASSYQAGVVNTEAFF. For the CDR3, the DNA is TGTGCCAGCAGTTACCAGGCAGGTGTAGTGAACACTGAAGCTTTCTTT. The V gene is TRBV6-5, the J gene TRBJ1-1; the D is unclear. Trimming took 2 bases from V and 0 from J, leaving 13 bases between them. Germline V gene sequence: CDR1 MNHEY, CDR2 SVGAGI. CDR3 length: 16 amino acids.

In DNA form, the CDR3 reads TGTGCCAGCAGTTTTAGCGGGAGGGGTTTGGCCTACAATGAGCAGTTCTTC. This translates into CASSFSGRGLAYNEQFF. This chain uses TRBV27 with TRBJ2-1, with TRBD2 matching over 11 bases. Trimming took 3 bases from V and 2 from J; bases not matched to a gene: 6. Germline CDR1 MNHEY, CDR2 SMNVEV (reference sequence). The CDR3 consists of 17 residues.

This chain links TRBV7-3 with TRBJ2-1, with TRBD2 identical over 9 bases. The CDR3 runs to 19 residues. After removal of 2 bases from V and 0 bases from J, the junction contained 11 bases not matched to a gene. Germline V gene lookup returns CDR1 SGHTA and CDR2 FQGTGA. In DNA, the CDR3 is TGTGCCAGCAGCTTATACCCCGGTGGTAGCGGGAGCTCCTACAATGAGCAGTTCTTC. Protein: CASSLYPGGSGSSYNEQFF.

The chain couples TRBV7-2 to TRBJ2-7; the match to TRBD2 covers 12 bases. Per the germline V gene, CDR1 is SGHTA and CDR2 is FQGNSA. This CDR3 has 17 amino acids. V lost 5 bases, J lost 6 bases, and 14 bases stayed unmatched. DNA of the CDR3: TGTGCCAGCAGCGGTGGACTAGCGGGGCCCTCAAGTGGCGAGCAGTACTTC. It translates to CASSGGLAGPSSGEQYF.

V and J are TRBV5-4 and TRBJ2-3; D perhaps matches TRBD2 (6 bases). Trimming left V 2 bases short and J 0 bases short, with 10 bases between. CDR3 length: 15 residues. Germline loops: CDR1 SGHNT, CDR2 YYREEE (reference sequence). The CDR3 reads CASSFSGTSTDTQYF. In DNA form, the CDR3 reads TGTGCCAGCAGCTTCTCCGGGACTAGCACAGATACGCAGTATTTT.